Described below is a single T cell receptor beta chain sequence and its context. Its target is not known. Blood sampling was done at baseline, cycle 4 day 1, and cycle 7 day 1. This sample is drawn from a study of OX40 agonist ivuxolimab in advanced cancers. The study's findings and limits: Expanded clones tended on average to be more numerous among CD8+ T cells than CD4+. At 0.1 to 3.0 mg/kg and by week 6, clonal expansion occurred in CD4+ and CD8+ blood T cells.

Repertoires were generated with immunoSEQ multiplex PCR, while TCRdb's copy carries only in-frame clones and drops some. The top ten hold less than 25% of the sample, which has tens of thousands of clones, 80% to 95% seen once. This CDR3 comprises 14 residues. V shed 4 bases and J 7 bases; nucleotides not matched to a gene: 4. Germline-derived CDR1 and CDR2 are MDHEN and SYDVKM. The TCR was taken from an adult with an advanced solid tumor such as melanoma, head and neck, liver or kidney cancer. The source material was CD4+ or CD8+ T cells sorted from blood, sampled in a trial of the OX40 agonist ivuxolimab. The rearrangement joins TRBV28 to TRBJ1-5, with 10 bases fitting TRBD1. The CDR3 DNA reads TGTGCCAGCAGTTGGACAGGGGGGAGACAGCCCCAGCATTTT. Protein product: CASSWTGGRQPQHF.